This TCR beta chain appears in the sequencing data of a study of OX40 agonist ivuxolimab in advanced cancers. On the study more broadly: Patients were under 90% male with ages roughly 20 to 80, mean approximately 55.

Concerning this clone: Its matching antigen is unknown.

This CDR3 contains 15 residues. Trimming left V 4 bases short and J 0 bases short, with 13 bases between. Germline assignment: CDR1 LNHDA and CDR2 SQIVND (reference sequence). General study findings and limits: In CD8+ T cells, expanded clones were on average more numerous than in CD4+.

Clones were sequenced by immunoSEQ multiplex PCR, and TCRdb holds only the in-frame ones, with some missing. The sample has tens of thousands of clones, about nine tenths seen once. The chain uses TRBV19 and TRBJ2-7, with D perhaps TRBD1 (5 bases). Here the sequenced sample was CD4+ or CD8+ T cells sorted from blood, taken in a trial of the OX40 agonist ivuxolimab. The clonotype comes from an adult with an advanced solid tumor such as melanoma, head and neck, liver or kidney cancer. CDR3 DNA sequence: TGTGCCAGTAGTAAAACCTCCAGGGCCTCCTACGAGCAGTACTTC. This codes for CASSKTSRASYEQYF.